This entry lists 11 T cell receptor beta chains sequenced from one sample in a study of CD8 T cells in Susac syndrome. Random hexamers were used to reverse transcribe about 0.5 to 1 ug of RNA. Using its own MiXCR run on the immunoSEQ multiplex PCR reads, TCRdb lists one record per CDR3 protein. The table lists 200,000 to 250,000 distinct CDR3 sequences, 95% of them singletons. The sample comprised CD4+ T cells from PBMCs. Receptors were obtained from a human donor with multiple sclerosis.

V and J are TRBV27 and TRBJ2-1, with 16 bases aligning to TRBD2. With V trimmed by 5 bases and J by 9 bases, 7 bases remained unmatched. Germline V gene sequence: CDR1 MNHEY, CDR2 SMNVEV (reference sequence). The CDR3 has 16 amino acids. CDR3: CASSPGGTSGRAEQFF. In DNA, the CDR3 is TGTGCCAGCAGTCCGGGGGGGACTAGCGGGAGGGCTGAGCAGTTCTTC.

This chain connects TRBV5-4 to TRBJ2-3; D uncertain. The V gene lost 0 bases and the J gene lost 7 bases, with 9 bases spanning the gap. The CDR3 is made up of 13 amino acids. Germline values: CDR1 SGHNT, CDR2 YYREEE (reference sequence). The CDR3 region has the DNA TGTGCCAGCAGCTTGGCAGGCTTCAATACGCAGTATTTT. Translated, it gives CASSLAGFNTQYF.

The V gene is TRBV7-9, the J gene TRBJ2-7, with TRBD1 identical over 7 bases. This CDR3 has 15 amino acids. The V gene end was trimmed by 4 bases and the J gene end by 2 bases; junction bases not matched to a gene: 8. Germline assignment: CDR1 SEHNR and CDR2 FQNEAQ (reference sequence). CDR3 residues: CASSSIGTATYEQYF. The CDR3 region has the DNA TGTGCCAGCAGCTCGATCGGGACAGCAACCTACGAGCAGTACTTC. The whole variable domain, remainder taken from reference TRBV7-9 and TRBJ2-7, is DTGVSQNPRHKITKRGQNVTFRCDPISEHNRLYWYRQTLGQGPEFLTYFQNEAQLEKSRLLSDRFSAERPKGSFSTLEIQRTEQGDSAMYLCASSSIGTATYEQYFGPGTRLTVT.

V and J are TRBV20-1 and TRBJ2-7; 11 bases are a match to TRBD2. The CDR3 runs to 13 residues. V shed 6 bases and J 4 bases; nucleotides not matched to a gene: 5. In germline, CDR1 is DFQATT, CDR2 SNEGSKA (reference sequence). CDR3 sequence (DNA): TGCAGTGCGAAACTAGCGGGAGCGTACGAGCAGTACTTC. This gives the protein CSAKLAGAYEQYF.

The CDR3, as DNA: TGCAGTGCTAGAGATCTTAGGGCAGCCTACAATGAGCAGTTCTTC. Amino acids: CSARDLRAAYNEQFF. V usage is TRBV20-1 and J usage is TRBJ2-1; D is ambiguous. V was pared by 0 bases and J by 2 bases, with 11 bases between. This CDR3 has 15 amino acids. CDR1 and CDR2 from the germline V gene are DFQATT and SNEGSKA (reference sequence).

The V call is TRBV20-1, the J call TRBJ1-2, with TRBD1 as a possible D gene (5 bases). Germline lookup yields CDR1 DFQATT and CDR2 SNEGSKA (reference sequence). This CDR3 has 13 residues. The V end lost 4 bases, the J end lost 5 bases, and 14 bases lay between the germline ends. The CDR3 nucleotides read TGCAGTGCTACCCCGAGGGGACGGTATGGCTACACCTTC. It translates to CSATPRGRYGYTF.

This clonotype was seen more than once but under ten times. The rearrangement links TRBV18 to TRBJ2-7, with D uncertain. Germline CDR1 and CDR2: KGHSH and LQKENI. There are 12 residues in the CDR3. The ends were cut back, 0 bases at V and 3 bases at J, with 3 bases in the middle. The CDR3 DNA reads TGTGCCAGCTCACCACCCGGCTACGAGCAGTACTTC. Translating it yields CASSPPGYEQYF.

The chain uses TRBV20-1 and TRBJ2-7; 14 bases align to TRBD2. The germline CDR1 and CDR2 sequences are DFQATT and SNEGSKA (reference sequence). The CDR3 length is 13 residues. V shed 6 bases, J shed 5 bases, and the junction held 3 bases outside the gene matches. The CDR3 protein is CSARLAGGHEQYF. CDR3 nucleotide sequence: TGCAGTGCGAGACTAGCGGGAGGGCACGAGCAGTACTTC.

The chain has TRBV6-5 and TRBJ2-4; D might be TRBD2 (6 bases). The CDR3 sequence is 13 residues long. Between the trimmed V and J ends, which lost 6 bases and 10 bases, there was a span of 16 bases. The V gene's germline CDR1 is MNHEY and CDR2 SVGAGI. The CDR3 is CASSSKRTTIQYF. In DNA, the CDR3 is TGTGCCAGCAGCTCAAAGAGGACTACAATTCAGTACTTC.

The chain couples TRBV29-1 to TRBJ2-1, with 8 bases lining up with TRBD2. CDR1 and CDR2 (germline): SQVTM, ANQGSEA. The length of the CDR3 is 13 residues. CDR3 nucleotides: TGCAGTGCTACAGCGGGGGCCTACAATGAGCAGTTCTTC. Translated, it gives CSATAGAYNEQFF.

The chain uses TRBV20-1 and TRBJ1-2; 7 bases line up with TRBD1. The germline CDR1 and CDR2 sequences are DFQATT and SNEGSKA (reference sequence). The junction had 4 bases not matched to a gene; V was cut back by 6 bases and J by 3 bases. The CDR3 is 12 residues long. As DNA, the CDR3 is TGCAGTGCCAGTACAGGGGACTATGGCTACACCTTC. Its protein product is CSASTGDYGYTF.